This is a list of T cell receptor beta chains from one sample in a study of cytomegalovirus exposure and HLA in healthy donors. Using immunoSEQ multiplex PCR, the repertoire was profiled, and TCRdb retains in-frame clones only, with some absent. Of about 140,000 clones listed, about two thirds are singletons. Sample: PBMCs. These receptors came from a man aged 40-50 years in good health and CMV-seronegative. Both conserved end residues are part of each CDR3. The order of the fields is D gene, clone size, V gene, J gene, CDR3 protein, CDR3 DNA. D genes are given only for firm matches. Clone size is stated in some rows and not others, as once, few, many or a class when expanded.

>NA|NA|TRBV5-1|TRBJ1-3
CASSLSGNSGNTIYF
TGCGCCAGCAGCTTGAGTGGCAACTCTGGAAACACCATATATTTT
>NA|NA|TRBV5-1|TRBJ2-2
CASSFDTGELFF
TGCGCCAGCAGCTTCGACACCGGGGAGCTGTTTTTT
>NA|NA|TRBV28|TRBJ1-6
CASSWQVSSYNSPLHF
TGTGCCAGCAGTTGGCAGGTTAGCTCCTATAATTCACCCCTCCACTTT
>TRBD1|NA|TRBV7-9|TRBJ1-2
CASNLAQGARNYGYTF
TGTGCCAGCAACCTTGCACAGGGGGCGCGTAACTATGGCTACACCTTC
>NA|NA|TRBV11-2|TRBJ2-1
CASSYRVHNEQFF
TGTGCCAGCAGCTATCGAGTACACAATGAGCAGTTCTTC
>NA|few|TRBV6-6|TRBJ1-1
CASRFGTVSTEAFF
TGTGCCAGCAGGTTCGGGACTGTCAGCACTGAAGCTTTCTTT
>TRBD1|NA|TRBV13|TRBJ2-5
CASSFGQTGAYQETQYF
TGTGCCAGCAGCTTTGGACAAACAGGGGCTTACCAAGAGACCCAGTACTTC
>NA|once|TRBV19|TRBJ2-2
CASSQQPGELFF
TGTGCCAGTAGCCAACAGCCCGGGGAGCTGTTTTTT
>TRBD2|NA|TRBV6-6|TRBJ2-3
CASRDGLAGNTDTQYF
TGTGCCAGCAGGGATGGACTAGCGGGAAACACAGATACGCAGTATTTT
>NA|once|TRBV5-4|TRBJ2-3
CASSLDGGASTDTQYF
TGTGCCAGCAGCTTGGATGGCGGAGCTAGCACAGATACGCAGTATTTT
>TRBD2|NA|TRBV28|TRBJ2-5
CASSLSGTSGRQETQYF
TGTGCCAGCAGTCTCTCTGGGACTAGCGGGAGACAAGAGACCCAGTACTTC
>TRBD2|NA|TRBV9|TRBJ2-3
CASSVGLANTDTQYF
TGTGCCAGCAGCGTAGGACTAGCGAACACAGATACGCAGTATTTT
>NA|NA|TRBV7-9|TRBJ1-2
CASRAGGMFYGYTF
TGTGCCAGCAGGGCCGGAGGTATGTTCTATGGCTACACCTTC
>NA|few|TRBV28|TRBJ2-2
CASTRGGNTGELFF
TGTGCCAGCACTCGGGGAGGGAACACCGGGGAGCTGTTTTTT
>TRBD1|NA|TRBV5-1|TRBJ1-1
CASRSRQGSTMNTEAFF
TGCGCCAGCAGAAGCAGACAGGGGTCAACGATGAACACTGAAGCTTTCTTT
>NA|few|TRBV6-1|TRBJ2-7
CASSEAPRSSYEQYF
TGTGCCAGCAGTGAAGCGCCCCGGTCATCCTACGAGCAGTACTTC